This T cell receptor beta chain originates from a study of blood T cells in healthy people across ages. Study outcomes and limitations: Percentage of naive T cells showed a strong correlation with TCR beta diversity.

Unmatched junction bases numbered 4, after V lost 8 bases and J lost 2 bases. Germline CDR1 is SQVTM and CDR2 is ANQGSEA. This CDR3 is built from 12 residues. This clonotype was observed a handful of times. The antigen is unknown. A second roughly 7 to 11 cycle PCR used barcoded and J-beta primers. TCRdb reanalysed the 5' RACE reads using MiXCR and keeps one entry per CDR3 protein. The table has around 780,000 distinct CDR3 sequences, roughly 25% seen once. A further study also used this sample, focusing on T cells of mothers and their children.

The clonotype originates from a boy aged 5 to 17 in good health. The chain carries TRBV29-1 and TRBJ1-2; 8 nucleotides line up with TRBD1. The sample taken for sequencing was blood. CDR3 coding DNA: TGCAGCACATGGACAGGGAACTATGGCTACACCTTC. Protein product: CSTWTGNYGYTF.